These 6 T cell receptor beta chains came from one sample sequenced in a study of Graves' ophthalmopathy and Graves' hyperthyroidism. The study amplified TCR beta CDR3 regions using RNA transcripts. HTBI primers were used in a first-round RT-PCR, which preceded a second-round multiplex PCR. TCRdb fed the multiplex PCR reads into MiXCR, producing one record per CDR3 protein. The repertoire has roughly 400,000 distinct CDR3 sequences, roughly 15% of them found once; the top ten carry roughly 2.3%. Sequencing used peripheral blood. The origin of the receptors is an adult woman with stable Graves' hyperthyroidism.

The table lists this clonotype with many counts. J is TRBJ2-7 and V is TRBV20-1; D remains ambiguous. The CDR3 contains 14 residues. The germline V and J ends were trimmed by 0 bases and 2 bases, with 11 bases remaining between them. Germline V gene lookup returns CDR1 DFQATT and CDR2 SNEGSKA (reference sequence). CDR3 bases: TGCAGTGCTAGAGAGCCGGGTGGGGCCTACGAGCAGTACTTC. Protein product: CSAREPGGAYEQYF.

Points on this clonotype: This may be a read error, as it is one base from a much larger clone. The V and J genes are TRBV19 and TRBJ1-5; perhaps TRBD1 as D (5 bases). The CDR3 sequence is 16 residues long. The germline gives CDR1 LNHDA, CDR2 SQIVND (reference sequence). Here the CDR3 DNA reads TGTGCCAGTAGTAATATCGAGGGGATATTCAATCAGTCCCAGCATTTT. Protein: CASSNIEGIFNQSQHF.

In this sample, this clonotype turned up many times. This chain connects TRBV25-1 to TRBJ2-5; TRBD2 agrees at 9 bases. The germline gives CDR1 MGHDK, CDR2 SYGVNS. CDR3 length: 15 residues. Trimming cost V 7 bases and J 1 base; bases outside gene matches: 7. The CDR3 region has the DNA TGTGCCAGCACGGGGCTAGCGGGAATCCAAGAGACCCAGTACTTC. Translating it yields CASTGLAGIQETQYF.

J is TRBJ1-1 and V is TRBV19, with 11 bases aligning to TRBD1. CDR1 LNHDA and CDR2 SQIVND come from the germline V gene (reference sequence). The CDR3 extends over 15 amino acids. Trimming took 5 bases from V and 1 from J; bases not matched to a gene: 3. The DNA for the CDR3 is TGTGCCAGTAGTGGACAGGGGGCTAAGAACACTGAAGCTTTCTTT. This translates into CASSGQGAKNTEAFF.

The chain combines TRBV11-2 with TRBJ2-7, with D perhaps TRBD1 (5 bases). Trimming left V 5 bases short and J 3 bases short, with 17 bases between. Looked up from germline, CDR1 is SGHAT and CDR2 is FQNNGV. The CDR3 covers 15 residues. The CDR3 region is CASSQQVSSYYEQYF. The CDR3 DNA is TGTGCCAGCAGCCAACAGGTATCCTCCTACTACGAGCAGTACTTC.

As to this clonotype: This may come from a read error, since a much larger clone is one base off. The CDR3 ends on some other residue instead of the conserved phenylalanine or tryptophan, so this is likely a read error. V gene TRBV18 combines with J gene TRBJ1-1; 11 bases are shared with TRBD1. Germline loops: CDR1 KGHSH, CDR2 LQKENI. V gave up 5 bases and J gave up 1 base; unmatched junction bases: 3. The CDR3 is 15 residues long. CDR3 bases: TGTGCCAGCTCAACCGGGACAGGGGGGAACACTGAAGCTTTCGTT. Translation: CASSTGTGGNTEAFV.